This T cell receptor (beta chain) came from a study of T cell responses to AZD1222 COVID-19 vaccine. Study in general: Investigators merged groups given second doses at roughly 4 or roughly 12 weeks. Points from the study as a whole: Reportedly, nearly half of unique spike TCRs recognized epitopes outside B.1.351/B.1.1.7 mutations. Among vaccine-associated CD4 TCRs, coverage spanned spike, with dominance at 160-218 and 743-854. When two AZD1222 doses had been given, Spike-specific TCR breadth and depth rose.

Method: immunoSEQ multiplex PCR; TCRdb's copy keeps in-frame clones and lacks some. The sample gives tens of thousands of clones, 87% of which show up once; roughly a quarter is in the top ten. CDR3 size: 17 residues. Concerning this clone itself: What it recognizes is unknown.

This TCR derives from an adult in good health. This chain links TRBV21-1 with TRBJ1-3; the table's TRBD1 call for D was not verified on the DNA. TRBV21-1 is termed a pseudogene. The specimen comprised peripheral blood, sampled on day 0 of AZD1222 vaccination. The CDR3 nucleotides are TGTGCCAGCAGCAAAGCCGGACAGGTTAAGACTGGAAACACCATATATTTT. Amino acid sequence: CASSKAGQVKTGNTIYF.